These 5 T cell receptor beta chains came from one sample sequenced in a study of Ad26.COV2.S vaccination and SARS-CoV-2 variants. Sequencing was performed with immunoSEQ multiplex PCR; in TCRdb, only in-frame clones are kept and a portion is missing. The sample consists of 350,000 to 550,000 clones, approximately 92% of them appearing once. Treatment given: roughly 20 received Ad26.COV2.S at low or high dose, single or two shots; 5 received placebo; per-sample allocation not given. Following the first vaccine or placebo injection, samples were taken on day 63. Sample: peripheral blood, taken in a trial of Ad26.COV2.S vaccine versus placebo. These receptors all stem from a person aged 18-65 years who received the Ad26.COV2.S COVID-19 vaccine or a placebo.

The chain uses TRBV19 and TRBJ1-2, with D possibly matching TRBD1 (5 bases). The CDR3 covers 16 residues. Germline V CDR1 and CDR2: LNHDA, SQIVND (reference sequence). V gave up 5 bases and J gave up 1 base, with 17 bases separating them. The CDR3 DNA reads TGTGCCAGTAGTGGCCCCAGAGGGGATAATAACTATGGCTACACCTTC. This codes for CASSGPRGDNNYGYTF.

The CDR3 protein is CASGPGLAGGDGYNEQFF. CDR3 coding DNA: TGTGCCAGCGGTCCGGGACTAGCGGGAGGGGACGGCTACAATGAGCAGTTCTTC. This rearrangement joins TRBV5-8 to TRBJ2-1; 16 bases match TRBD2. Germline V gene sequence: CDR1 SGHTS, CDR2 YDEGEE. This CDR3 is 18 amino acids long. V lost 7 bases and J lost 3; bases outside the gene matches: 10.

V usage is TRBV4-2 and J usage is TRBJ2-3, with 10 nucleotides matching TRBD2. The CDR3 consists of 17 residues. The germline V gene encodes CDR1 LGHNA and CDR2 YNFKEQ. Losses at the gene ends were 0 bases for V and 5 bases for J; bases not matched to a gene: 8. Here the CDR3 reads CASSQEALAGAIDTQYF. Written as DNA, the CDR3 is TGTGCCAGCAGCCAAGAGGCCCTAGCGGGAGCAATAGATACGCAGTATTTT.

V usage is TRBV6-2 or TRBV6-3 and J usage is TRBJ2-7; 7 positions agree with TRBD2. The V gene's germline CDR1 is MNHEY and CDR2 SVGEGT. With 2 bases clipped from V and 0 bases from J, the junction kept 1 base outside the gene matches. CDR3 length: 14 residues. The CDR3 protein is CASSYGRGSYEQYV. The DNA of the CDR3 is TGTGCCAGCAGTTACGGGAGGGGCTCCTACGAGCAGTACGTC.

This clone has only one observation. The V gene is TRBV19, the J gene TRBJ1-5; D gene ambiguous. CDR3 length equals 17 residues. The V gene lost 1 base and the J gene lost 0 bases, with 13 bases spanning the gap. The germline V gene has CDR1 LNHDA and CDR2 SQIVND (reference sequence). CDR3 loop: CASSIASQWDSNQPQHF. The CDR3 DNA follows: TGTGCCAGTAGTATAGCCTCACAGTGGGATAGCAATCAGCCCCAGCATTTT.